This paragraph covers one TCR beta chain sequence. This sample is drawn from a study of blood T cell repertoires in COVID-19. Trimming shortened V by 6 bases and J by 1 base, and 10 bases separated the two germline ends. This CDR3 has 13 residues. CDR1 and CDR2 from the germline V gene are KGHSH and LQKENI. Method: immunoSEQ multiplex PCR; TCRdb's copy keeps in-frame clones and lacks some. The sample holds about 340,000 clones, 92% seen once. The sequence came from a woman aged 25-40 years who had recovered from COVID-19. J is TRBJ2-7 and V is TRBV18; D gene ambiguous. Material for sequencing was PBMCs or T cells enriched from blood (not recorded which). As DNA, the CDR3 is TGTGCCAGCTCTCGAAGCACGTCCTACGAGCAGTACTTC. Protein sequence: CASSRSTSYEQYF.